These 19 T cell receptor beta chains were all obtained from the same sample, sequenced in a study of T cells after yellow fever vaccination. Each CDR3 protein is one row after TCRdb ran MiXCR on the 5' RACE reads. The sample has 68,000 or so distinct CDR3 sequences; about 6% are singletons. Sequenced here: CD8+ T cells sorted from PBMCs, sampled about 41 days after the first yellow fever vaccination. The receptors here all came from a man younger than 35 who received the YFV17D yellow fever vaccine.

This clonotype was seen repeatedly, ten times or more. The chain is built from TRBV6-2 or TRBV6-3 and TRBJ2-7; TRBD1 matches 8 bases. Germline loops: CDR1 MNHEY, CDR2 SVGEGT. The CDR3 is made up of 13 amino acids. The V gene end was trimmed by 7 bases and the J gene end by 6 bases; junction bases not matched to a gene: 8. The CDR3 is CASKGQDLGEQYF. The CDR3 DNA is TGTGCCAGCAAGGGACAGGATCTGGGCGAGCAGTACTTC.

This clonotype was detected only a few times. This rearrangement joins TRBV9 to TRBJ2-3; 8 nucleotides agree with TRBD1. After removal of 3 bases from V and 3 bases from J, the junction contained 15 bases not matched to a gene. The CDR3 covers 18 residues. Germline V gene sequence: CDR1 SGDLS, CDR2 YYNGEE. The CDR3 loop reads CASSAQVRGPLLTDTQYF. In DNA form, the CDR3 reads TGTGCCAGCAGCGCCCAGGTCAGGGGGCCTCTTCTGACAGATACGCAGTATTTT.

This clonotype has more than one count but fewer than ten. For the CDR3, the DNA is TGTGCCAGCAGGTGGGGACCGCTCGAGGGGAAGTCACCCCTCCACTTT. Amino acids: CASRWGPLEGKSPLHF. V gene TRBV14 combines with J gene TRBJ1-6; D is possibly TRBD1 (5 bases). Trimming took 6 bases from V and 10 from J, leaving 22 bases between them. Germline V lookup: CDR1 SGHDN, CDR2 FVKESK. The CDR3 consists of 16 residues. Supplemented by reference TRBV14 and TRBJ1-6, the full variable domain reads EAGVTQFPSHSVIEKGQTVTLRCDPISGHDNLYWYRRVMGKEIKFLLHFVKESKQDESGMPNNRFLAERTGGTYSTLKVQPAELEDSGVYFCASRWGPLEGKSPLHFGNGTRLTVT.

V is TRBV4-3 and J is TRBJ2-1; TRBD1 might be the D (6 bases). Trimming took off 0 bases at V and 6 bases at J, with 12 bases between the two ends. The CDR3 runs to 15 residues. Germline V gives CDR1 LGHNA, CDR2 YSLEER. CDR3 nucleotides: TGCGCCAGCAGCCAAGATTGGCAGGGGAGCAATGAGCAGTTCTTC. Translated: CASSQDWQGSNEQFF.

Remarks on this clonotype: A much larger clone lies a single base off, so this may be a read error. The V and J genes are TRBV5-6 and TRBJ2-5; 10 bases align to TRBD1. The CDR3 consists of 16 residues. Germline values: CDR1 SGHDT, CDR2 YYEEEE. The CDR3 DNA sequence: TGTGCCATCAGCACCCGGGACAGGGGCTATGAAGAGACCCAGTACTTC. This codes for CAISTRDRGYEETQYF.

This clonotype has more than one count but fewer than ten. The CDR3 sequence is CASSMIGGNTEAFF. In DNA form, the CDR3 reads TGTGCCAGTAGTATGATCGGCGGTAACACTGAAGCTTTCTTT. The V and J genes are TRBV19 and TRBJ1-1; D not certain. V was clipped by 3 bases and J by 2 bases, with 10 bases between them. CDR3 length equals 14 residues. The V gene's germline CDR1 is LNHDA and CDR2 SQIVND (reference sequence). Using reference TRBV19 and TRBJ1-1 for the parts outside the CDR3, the full variable domain is DGGITQSPKYLFRKEGQNVTLSCEQNLNHDAMYWYRQDPGQGLRLIYYSQIVNDFQKGDIAEGYSVSREKKESFPLTVTSAQKNPTAFYLCASSMIGGNTEAFFGQGTRLTVV.

This clonotype was recorded at least ten times. V usage is TRBV7-6 and J usage is TRBJ2-7, with D tentatively TRBD1 (5 bases). Trimming took off 8 bases at V and 0 bases at J, with 14 bases between the two ends. From germline, CDR1 is SGHVS and CDR2 FNYEAQ. The CDR3 loop spans 14 amino acids. The CDR3 nucleotides read TGTGCCAGCGACTTCAGGGCGAGCTCCTACGAGCAGTACGTC. Protein sequence: CASDFRASSYEQYV.

This clonotype was counted only a few times. This chain joins TRBV12-3 or TRBV12-4 and TRBJ2-1; 13 bases are a match to TRBD2. CDR3 length: 15 residues. Trimming cost V 6 bases and J 4 bases; bases outside gene matches: 3. The CDR3 loop reads CASRTSGGHYNEQFF. The CDR3, as DNA: TGTGCCAGCAGGACTAGCGGGGGGCATTACAATGAGCAGTTCTTC.

This chain uses TRBV20-1 with TRBJ1-1; D remains unclear. The CDR3 covers 14 residues. The V gene's germline CDR1 is DFQATT and CDR2 SNEGSKA (reference sequence). The V end lost 5 bases, the J end lost 0 bases, and 13 bases lay between the germline ends. CDR3 loop: CSAWVGSLNTEAFF. The CDR3 coding sequence is TGCAGTGCTTGGGTGGGATCCTTGAACACTGAAGCTTTCTTT.

This clonotype was detected only a few times. DNA of the CDR3: TGTGCCAGCAGCCAAGATAGCTATGGCTACACCTTC. This translates into CASSQDSYGYTF. The V call is TRBV14, the J call TRBJ1-2; no reliable D call. CDR3 size: 12 residues. CDR1 and CDR2 from the germline V gene are SGHDN and FVKESK. The ends were cut back, 0 bases at V and 4 bases at J, with 3 bases in the middle. Full variable domain (missing parts from reference TRBV14 and TRBJ1-2): EAGVTQFPSHSVIEKGQTVTLRCDPISGHDNLYWYRRVMGKEIKFLLHFVKESKQDESGMPNNRFLAERTGGTYSTLKVQPAELEDSGVYFCASSQDSYGYTFGSGTRLTVV.

In its sample, this clonotype was seen a few times. This sequence joins TRBV6-6 and TRBJ2-1; D remains ambiguous. Looked up from germline, CDR1 is MNHNY and CDR2 is SVGAGI (reference sequence). This CDR3 region has 12 residues. Deletions cut 1 base from V and 6 bases from J, with 4 bases between. DNA for the CDR3: TGTGCCAGCAGTTACTTAGGCAATGAGCAGTTCTTC. The encoded protein is CASSYLGNEQFF.

This clonotype turned up a few times. The genes are TRBV7-9 and TRBJ2-5, with D tentatively TRBD1 (6 bases). V lost 3 bases, J lost 2 bases, and 13 bases lay in between. Germline CDR1 reads SEHNR; CDR2 reads FQNEAQ (reference sequence). The CDR3 has 15 residues. The CDR3 DNA is TGTGCCAGCAGCTTGGGACATCGAGGGCAAGAGACCCAGTACTTC. Protein: CASSLGHRGQETQYF. Drawing the rest from reference TRBV7-9 and TRBJ2-5, the complete variable domain is DTGVSQNPRHKITKRGQNVTFRCDPISEHNRLYWYRQTLGQGPEFLTYFQNEAQLEKSRLLSDRFSAERPKGSFSTLEIQRTEQGDSAMYLCASSLGHRGQETQYFGPGTRLLVL.

This clonotype showed up many times. The rearrangement links TRBV12-3 or TRBV12-4 to TRBJ2-6, with 7 bases that match TRBD2. The junction had 4 bases not matched to a gene; V was cut back by 5 bases and J by 0 bases. This CDR3 region has 16 residues. The CDR3 loop reads CASSPTSDSGANVLTF. The CDR3 DNA follows: TGTGCCAGCAGTCCTACTAGCGACTCTGGGGCCAACGTCCTGACTTTC.

At least ten counts were recorded for this clonotype. The chain links TRBV4-1 to TRBJ1-2; 12 nucleotides align to TRBD1. From germline, CDR1 is MGHRA and CDR2 YSYEKL. This CDR3 contains 18 residues. J lost 6 bases, V lost 0 bases, and 11 bases had no gene match. CDR3 sequence: CASSQDRIRDRGLHGYTF. In DNA, the CDR3 is TGCGCCAGCAGCCAAGATCGAATCCGGGACAGGGGGCTTCATGGCTACACCTTC.

This clonotype was recorded only once. A much larger clonotype is one base distant, so this may be a read error. This chain uses TRBV10-1 with TRBJ2-7, with D perhaps assigned TRBD1 or TRBD2 (5 bases each). Germline values: CDR1 WNHNN, CDR2 SYGVQD (reference sequence). The CDR3 sequence is 15 residues long. The CDR3 region is CASSNLRDEAYEKYV. CDR3 sequence (DNA): TGCGCCAGCAGTAACCTTCGGGACGAAGCCTACGAGAAGTACGTC.

This chain joins TRBV5-1 and TRBJ1-5; TRBD1 matches 10 bases. The CDR3 contains 15 residues. Germline CDR1 SGHRS, CDR2 YFSETQ. V trimming: 3 bases; J trimming: 3 bases; junction bases outside the gene matches: 3. Here the CDR3 reads CASSSTGGTNQPQHF. The CDR3 DNA sequence: TGCGCCAGCAGCTCGACAGGGGGCACCAATCAGCCCCAGCATTTT. The variable domain in full, with the rest retrieved from reference TRBV5-1 and TRBJ1-5, is KAGVTQTPRYLIKTRGQQVTLSCSPISGHRSVSWYQQTPGQGLQFLFEYFSETQRNKGNFPGRFSGRQFSNSRSEMNVSTLELGDSALYLCASSSTGGTNQPQHFGDGTRLSIL.

There are many counts of this clonotype. The chain is built from TRBV4-2 and TRBJ2-1, with D tentatively TRBD2 (6 bases). The CDR3 runs 14 residues. Trimming stripped 3 bases from V and 10 bases from J, with 16 bases between. The germline gives CDR1 LGHNA, CDR2 YNFKEQ. The CDR3 DNA reads TGTGCCAGCAGCCAGAAGGACTACCGCGTCGAGCAGTTCTTC. Its protein product is CASSQKDYRVEQFF.

At least ten counts were recorded for this clonotype. The rearrangement links TRBV4-3 to TRBJ2-1; maybe TRBD1 (5 bases). The V end lost 0 bases, the J end lost 7 bases, and 22 bases lay between the germline ends. Germline V CDR1 and CDR2: LGHNA, YSLEER. This CDR3 comprises 18 residues. The CDR3 loop is CASSQDPKGIQSLNEQFF. The CDR3 DNA reads as TGCGCCAGCAGCCAAGATCCTAAGGGGATCCAGTCGTTAAATGAGCAGTTCTTC.

This clonotype came up a few times. The chain recombines TRBV6-5 with TRBJ1-4, with D possibly being TRBD1 (5 bases). Trimming took off 2 bases at V and 2 bases at J, with 15 bases between the two ends. Germline V gene sequence: CDR1 MNHEY, CDR2 SVGAGI. The CDR3 runs to 17 residues. CDR3 nucleotide sequence: TGTGCCAGCAGTTACAGACAGCTGGAGTTTACTAATGAAAAACTGTTTTTT. Residues: CASSYRQLEFTNEKLFF.